Listed here are 15 T cell receptor beta chains from one sample, sequenced in a study of T cell responses to AZD1222 COVID-19 vaccine. Clones were read by immunoSEQ multiplex PCR, and TCRdb kept only the in-frame ones, dropping some. The sample yields under 140,000 clones, 80% to 95% seen once. This specimen consisted of peripheral blood, obtained on day 0 of AZD1222 vaccination. Source of these receptors: an adult in good health.

The chain has TRBV6-5 and TRBJ1-4, with 10 nucleotides matching TRBD1. The junction had 7 bases not matched to a gene; V was cut back by 6 bases and J by 6 bases. Germline CDR1 reads MNHEY; CDR2 reads SVGAGI. The CDR3 contains 15 residues. The CDR3 region is CASRDRGAADEKLFF. DNA of the CDR3: TGTGCCAGCAGGGACAGGGGGGCAGCTGATGAAAAACTGTTTTTT.

The chain employs TRBV7-2 and TRBJ1-2; D is perhaps TRBD1 (6 bases). V was pared by 7 bases and J by 7 bases, with 19 bases between. CDR3 length: 14 amino acids. Germline V gene sequence: CDR1 SGHTA, CDR2 FQGNSA. CDR3 protein: CASNPTGTIGGYTF. The CDR3 DNA reads as TGTGCCAGCAACCCCACCGGGACAATCGGTGGCTACACCTTC.

The chain is built from TRBV28 and TRBJ1-5, with 7 bases that match TRBD1. The V gene end was trimmed by 4 bases and the J gene end by 4 bases; junction bases not matched to a gene: 7. The CDR3 extends over 15 amino acids. Per germline, CDR1 MDHEN and CDR2 SYDVKM. CDR3 sequence reads: CASSSGDSRNQPQHF. The CDR3 DNA is TGTGCCAGCAGTTCGGGGGACAGCCGGAATCAGCCCCAGCATTTT.

V and J are TRBV6-5 and TRBJ1-1; no clear D gene. Per the germline V gene, CDR1 is MNHEY and CDR2 is SVGAGI. V was clipped by 7 bases and J by 0 bases, with 3 bases between them. This CDR3 is built from 11 residues. This CDR3 reads CASNVNTEAFF. As DNA, the CDR3 is TGTGCCAGCAACGTGAACACTGAAGCTTTCTTT.

This CDR3 reads CASSQDHRLEEMYNEQFF. DNA for the CDR3: TGTGCCAGCAGCCAGGACCACAGACTAGAAGAGATGTACAATGAGCAGTTCTTC. The chain carries TRBV3-1 (or the pseudogene TRBV3-2) and TRBJ2-1; TRBD2 is a possible D gene (6 bases). With 3 bases removed from V and 4 bases from J, the gap between germline ends came to 22 bases. Germline V gene data show CDR1 as LGHDT and CDR2 as YNNKEL (reference sequence). The length of the CDR3 is 18 residues.

J is TRBJ2-1 and V is TRBV15, with D possibly matching TRBD1 (6 bases). Germline CDR1 LNHNV, CDR2 YYDKDF (reference sequence). The CDR3 extends over 13 amino acids. The V gene lost 6 bases and the J gene lost 3 bases, with 9 bases spanning the gap. CDR3: CATRLQGYNEQFF. In DNA form, the CDR3 reads TGTGCCACCAGACTACAGGGCTACAATGAGCAGTTCTTC.

The rearrangement links TRBV5-1 to TRBJ1-1, with D hard to call. Germline CDR1 and CDR2: SGHRS and YFSETQ. This CDR3 has 15 amino acids. The V and J ends lost 4 bases and 1 base respectively, with 14 bases between them. CDR3: CASSARNNTNTEAFF. In DNA form, the CDR3 reads TGCGCCAGCAGCGCCCGTAATAATACGAACACTGAAGCTTTCTTT.

The chain carries TRBV28 and TRBJ1-5; perhaps TRBD1 as D (6 bases). The V gene lost 4 bases and the J gene lost 0 bases, with 19 bases spanning the gap. CDR3 size: 18 residues. Per the germline V gene, CDR1 is MDHEN and CDR2 is SYDVKM. CDR3 amino acids: CASSSTRGGGHSNQPQHF. DNA of the CDR3: TGTGCCAGCAGTTCGACCCGGGGGGGCGGACATAGCAATCAGCCCCAGCATTTT.

The CDR3 DNA reads as TGCGCCAGCAGCTTGGACACAGGGGGCCCAAATCAGCCCCAGCATTTT. It codes for CASSLDTGGPNQPQHF. The V call is TRBV5-1, the J call TRBJ1-5, with 9 bases fitting TRBD1. V dropped 0 bases and J dropped 4; count of bases not matched to a gene: 5. The CDR3 sequence is 16 residues long. CDR1 and CDR2 (germline): SGHRS, YFSETQ.

This clone came up a few times. The V and J genes are TRBV5-6 and TRBJ1-6; D not resolved. With 7 bases removed from V and 0 bases from J, the gap between germline ends came to 14 bases. Germline V gene data show CDR1 as SGHDT and CDR2 as YYEEEE. The CDR3 is 16 residues long. The CDR3 spells CASYGRRSSYNSPLHF. The DNA of the CDR3 is TGTGCCAGCTATGGGCGGAGGAGCTCCTATAATTCACCCCTCCACTTT.

V gene TRBV11-2 combines with J gene TRBJ1-1; TRBD1 might be the D (6 bases). The V gene lost 3 bases and the J gene lost 1 base, with 12 bases spanning the gap. Germline lookup yields CDR1 SGHAT and CDR2 FQNNGV. There are 15 residues in the CDR3. This chain's CDR3 is CASSFHRDSNTEAFF. CDR3 bases: TGTGCCAGCAGCTTCCACAGGGATTCGAACACTGAAGCTTTCTTT.

The gene calls are TRBV9 and TRBJ1-2, with no clear D. The CDR3 has 12 residues. Looked up from germline, CDR1 is SGDLS and CDR2 is YYNGEE. V dropped 0 bases and J dropped 13 bases, with 13 bases sitting between them. The CDR3 here is CASSVVQEVVTF. The CDR3 DNA follows: TGTGCCAGCAGCGTAGTGCAGGAGGTAGTCACCTTC.

The chain has TRBV4-1 and TRBJ2-3; possibly TRBD2 for D (5 bases). The germline CDR1 and CDR2 sequences are MGHRA and YSYEKL. The CDR3 runs 17 residues. V was shortened by 4 bases and J by 0 bases, with 17 bases between the two germline ends. This CDR3 reads CASSPREGLPSTDTQYF. The DNA of the CDR3 is TGCGCCAGCAGCCCCCGAGAGGGCCTCCCTAGCACAGATACGCAGTATTTT.

The gene calls are TRBV12-3 or TRBV12-4 and TRBJ1-1, with TRBD1 as a possible D gene (5 bases). Trimming stripped 8 bases from V and 0 bases from J, with 7 bases between. This CDR3 is built from 12 residues. For the CDR3, the DNA is TGTGCCAGCGGGGGTATGAACACTGAAGCTTTCTTT. Translated: CASGGMNTEAFF.

The chain combines TRBV11-3 with TRBJ2-2; TRBD2 aligns across 8 bases. The CDR3 has 17 residues. Germline CDR1 is SGHNT and CDR2 is YENEEA. The ends lost 5 bases at V and 3 bases at J; junction bases unmatched: 11. CDR3 nucleotide sequence: TGTGCCAGCAGCCGAGGTGGGACTAGTCGGGACACCGGGGAGCTGTTTTTT. It codes for CASSRGGTSRDTGELFF.